Included here is one T cell receptor (beta chain) sequence, with context. The sample is drawn from a study of CD8+ T cells in alopecia areata. CDR3 length: 11 residues. Germline loops: CDR1 SGHDT, CDR2 YYEEEE. V lost 0 bases and J 13 bases, leaving 7 bases between the germline ends. After isolation, RNA underwent reverse transcription to generate cDNA as the sequencing template. Generated by immunoSEQ multiplex PCR, the TCRdb table keeps only in-frame clones and is missing some. The table shows 140,000 to 150,000 clones, with roughly 50% occurring only once. The specimen sequenced was CD4+ T cells sorted from blood. The chain couples TRBV5-6 to TRBJ2-2, with D perhaps matching TRBD1 (6 bases). The TCR originated in a human donor with alopecia areata. This CDR3 reads CASSLDRALFF. The DNA of the CDR3 is TGTGCCAGCAGCTTGGACAGGGCGCTGTTTTTT.